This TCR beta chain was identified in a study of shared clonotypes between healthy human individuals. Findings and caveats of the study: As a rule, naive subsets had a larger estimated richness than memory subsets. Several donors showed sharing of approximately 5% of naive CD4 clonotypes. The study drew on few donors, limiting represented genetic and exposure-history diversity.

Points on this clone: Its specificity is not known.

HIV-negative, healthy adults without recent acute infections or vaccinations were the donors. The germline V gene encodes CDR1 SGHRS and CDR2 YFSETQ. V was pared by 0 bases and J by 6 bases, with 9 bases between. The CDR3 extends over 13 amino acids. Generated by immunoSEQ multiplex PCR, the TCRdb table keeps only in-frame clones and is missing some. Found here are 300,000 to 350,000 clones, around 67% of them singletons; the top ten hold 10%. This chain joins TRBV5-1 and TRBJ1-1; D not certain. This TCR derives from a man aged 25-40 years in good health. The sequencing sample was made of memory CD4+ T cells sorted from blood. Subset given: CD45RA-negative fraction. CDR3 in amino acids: CASSLDGRAEAFF. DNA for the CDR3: TGCGCCAGCAGCTTGGACGGTAGGGCTGAAGCTTTCTTT.